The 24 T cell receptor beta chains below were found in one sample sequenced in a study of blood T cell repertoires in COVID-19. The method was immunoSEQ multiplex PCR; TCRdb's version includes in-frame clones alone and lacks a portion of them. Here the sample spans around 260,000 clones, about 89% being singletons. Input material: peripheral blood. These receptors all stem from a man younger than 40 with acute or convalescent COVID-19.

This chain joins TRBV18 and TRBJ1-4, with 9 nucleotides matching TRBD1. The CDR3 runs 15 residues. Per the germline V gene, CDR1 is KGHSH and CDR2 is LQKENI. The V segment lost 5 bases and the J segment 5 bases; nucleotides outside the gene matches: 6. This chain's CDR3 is CASSEQGAQNEKLFF. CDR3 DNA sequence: TGTGCCAGCTCAGAACAGGGGGCGCAGAATGAAAAACTGTTTTTT.

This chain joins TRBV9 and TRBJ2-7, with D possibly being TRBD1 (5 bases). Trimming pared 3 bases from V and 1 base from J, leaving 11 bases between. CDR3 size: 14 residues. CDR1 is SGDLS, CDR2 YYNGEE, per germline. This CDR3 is CASSATSGSYEQYF. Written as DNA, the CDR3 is TGTGCCAGCAGCGCCACTTCAGGGTCCTACGAGCAGTACTTC.

The CDR3 sequence is CASSPQNYYEQYF. The CDR3 coding sequence is TGTGCCAGCTCACCACAGAACTACTACGAGCAGTACTTC. The J gene is TRBJ2-7, the V gene TRBV18; D is undetermined. The V gene's germline CDR1 is KGHSH and CDR2 LQKENI. Trimming cost V 1 base and J 3 bases, with 7 bases left between them. CDR3 length equals 13 residues. The variable domain in full, completed from reference TRBV18 and TRBJ2-7, reads NAGVMQNPRHLVRRRGQEARLRCSPMKGHSHVYWYRQLPEEGLKFMVYLQKENIIDESGMPKERFSAEFPKEGPSILRIQQVVRGDSAAYFCASSPQNYYEQYFGPGTRLTVT.

The CDR3: CASSFGGNSPLHF. CDR3 DNA: TGTGCCAGCAGCTTCGGAGGGAATTCACCCCTCCACTTT. The chain has TRBV3-1 (or the pseudogene TRBV3-2) and TRBJ1-6; D unresolved. The CDR3 totals 13 residues. Trimming left V 5 bases short and J 7 bases short, with 9 bases between. Germline lookup yields CDR1 LGHDT and CDR2 YNNKEL (reference sequence).

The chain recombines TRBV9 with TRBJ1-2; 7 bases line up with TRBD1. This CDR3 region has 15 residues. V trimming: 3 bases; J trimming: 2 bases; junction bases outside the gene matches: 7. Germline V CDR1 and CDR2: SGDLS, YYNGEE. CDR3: CASSAYGRGNYGYTF. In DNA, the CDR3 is TGTGCCAGCAGCGCCTACGGCAGGGGGAACTATGGCTACACCTTC. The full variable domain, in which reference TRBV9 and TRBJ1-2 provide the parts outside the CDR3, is DSGVTQTPKHLITATGQRVTLRCSPRSGDLSVYWYQQSLDQGLQFLIQYYNGEERAKGNILERFSAQQFPDLHSELNLSSLELGDSALYFCASSAYGRGNYGYTFGSGTRLTVV.

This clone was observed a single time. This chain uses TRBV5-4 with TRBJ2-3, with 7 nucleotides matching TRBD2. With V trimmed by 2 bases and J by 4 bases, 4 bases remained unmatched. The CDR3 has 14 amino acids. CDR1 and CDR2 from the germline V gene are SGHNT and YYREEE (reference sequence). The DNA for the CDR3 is TGTGCCAGCAGCTTAGCGCTAGCGGCAGATACGCAGTATTTT. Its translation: CASSLALAADTQYF. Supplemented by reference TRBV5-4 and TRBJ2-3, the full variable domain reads ETGVTQSPTHLIKTRGQQVTLRCSSQSGHNTVSWYQQALGQGPQFIFQYYREEENGRGNFPPRFSGLQFPNYSSELNVNALELDDSALYLCASSLALAADTQYFGPGTRLTVL.

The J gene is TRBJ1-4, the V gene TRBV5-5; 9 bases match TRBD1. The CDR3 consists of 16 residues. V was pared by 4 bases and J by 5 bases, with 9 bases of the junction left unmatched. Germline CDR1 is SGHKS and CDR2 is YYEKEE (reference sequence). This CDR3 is CASSLLQGARNEKLFF. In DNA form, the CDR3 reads TGTGCCAGCAGCCTGCTACAGGGGGCGAGAAATGAAAAACTGTTTTTT.

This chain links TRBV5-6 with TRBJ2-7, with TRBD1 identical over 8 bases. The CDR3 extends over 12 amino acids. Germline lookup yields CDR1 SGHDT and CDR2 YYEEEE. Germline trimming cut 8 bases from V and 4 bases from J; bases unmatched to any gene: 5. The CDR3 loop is CASGQGGYEQYF. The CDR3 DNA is TGTGCCAGTGGACAGGGCGGGTACGAGCAGTACTTC.

The DNA for the CDR3 is TGTGCCAGCACCACCCGGGGGGAGACTGAAGCTTTCTTT. Its translation is CASTTRGETEAFF. The genes are TRBV27 and TRBJ1-1, with a tentative D call TRBD1 (5 bases). Germline V gene lookup returns CDR1 MNHEY and CDR2 SMNVEV (reference sequence). The length of the CDR3 is 13 residues. Trimming pared 7 bases from V and 5 bases from J, leaving 14 bases between.

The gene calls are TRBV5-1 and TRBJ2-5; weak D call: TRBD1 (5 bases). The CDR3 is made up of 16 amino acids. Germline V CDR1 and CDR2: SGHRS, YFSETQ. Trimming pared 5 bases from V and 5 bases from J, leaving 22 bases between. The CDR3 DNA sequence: TGCGCCAGCAGAGACCCCCTGGGGCGAATGGAGGAGACCCAGTACTTC. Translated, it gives CASRDPLGRMEETQYF.

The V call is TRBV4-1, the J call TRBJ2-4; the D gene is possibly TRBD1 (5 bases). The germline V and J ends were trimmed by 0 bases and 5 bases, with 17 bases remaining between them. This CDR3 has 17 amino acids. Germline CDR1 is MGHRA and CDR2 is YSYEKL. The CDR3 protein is CASSQDSHSIGENIQYF. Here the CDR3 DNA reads TGCGCCAGCAGCCAAGATTCCCACTCCATAGGGGAAAACATTCAGTACTTC.

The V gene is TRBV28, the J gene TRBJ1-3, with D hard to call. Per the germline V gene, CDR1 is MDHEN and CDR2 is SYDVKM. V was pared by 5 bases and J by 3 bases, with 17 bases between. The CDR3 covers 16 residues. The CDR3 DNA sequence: TGTGCCAGCAGTACCCCCGGAGGGATCGGTGGAAACACCATATATTTT. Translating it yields CASSTPGGIGGNTIYF.

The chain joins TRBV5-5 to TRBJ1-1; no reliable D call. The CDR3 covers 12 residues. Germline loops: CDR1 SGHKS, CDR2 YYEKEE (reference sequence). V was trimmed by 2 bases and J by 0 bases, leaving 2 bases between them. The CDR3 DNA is TGTGCCAGCAGCTTCGTGAACACTGAAGCTTTCTTT. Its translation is CASSFVNTEAFF. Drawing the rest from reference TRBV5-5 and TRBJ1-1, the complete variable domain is DAGVTQSPTHLIKTRGQQVTLRCSPISGHKSVSWYQQVLGQGPQFIFQYYEKEERGRGNFPDRFSARQFPNYSSELNVNALLLGDSALYLCASSFVNTEAFFGQGTRLTVV.

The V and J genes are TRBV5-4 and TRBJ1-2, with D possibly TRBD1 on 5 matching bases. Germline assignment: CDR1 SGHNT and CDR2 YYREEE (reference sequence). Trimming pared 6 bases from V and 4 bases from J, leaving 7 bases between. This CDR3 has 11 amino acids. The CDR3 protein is CASMGPYGYTF. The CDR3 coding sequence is TGTGCCAGCATGGGGCCCTATGGCTACACCTTC.

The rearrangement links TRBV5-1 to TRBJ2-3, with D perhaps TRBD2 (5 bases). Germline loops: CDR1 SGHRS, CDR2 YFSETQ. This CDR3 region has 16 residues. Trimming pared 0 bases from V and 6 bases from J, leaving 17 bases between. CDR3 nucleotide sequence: TGCGCCAGCAGCTTGGGCCCAGGAGGAATAAGGGATACGCAGTATTTT. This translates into CASSLGPGGIRDTQYF.

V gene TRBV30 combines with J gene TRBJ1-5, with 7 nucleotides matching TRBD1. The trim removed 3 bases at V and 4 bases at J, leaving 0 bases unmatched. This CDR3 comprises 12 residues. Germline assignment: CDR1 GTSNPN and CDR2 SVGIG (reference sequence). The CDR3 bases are TGTGCCTGGAGCAGGGGGAATCAGCCCCAGCATTTT. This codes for CAWSRGNQPQHF.

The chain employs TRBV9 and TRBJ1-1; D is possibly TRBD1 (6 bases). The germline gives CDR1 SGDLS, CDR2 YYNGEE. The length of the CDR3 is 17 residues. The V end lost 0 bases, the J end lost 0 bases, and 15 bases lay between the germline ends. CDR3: CASSVEPGVSMNTEAFF. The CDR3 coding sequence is TGTGCCAGCAGCGTAGAGCCAGGGGTGTCTATGAACACTGAAGCTTTCTTT.

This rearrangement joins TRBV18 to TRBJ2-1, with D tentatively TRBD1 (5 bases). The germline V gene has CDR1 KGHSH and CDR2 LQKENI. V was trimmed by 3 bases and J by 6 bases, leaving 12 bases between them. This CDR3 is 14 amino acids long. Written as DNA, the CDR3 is TGTGCCAGCTCACCCCAGGGTCTCCTCAATGAGCAGTTCTTC. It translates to CASSPQGLLNEQFF.

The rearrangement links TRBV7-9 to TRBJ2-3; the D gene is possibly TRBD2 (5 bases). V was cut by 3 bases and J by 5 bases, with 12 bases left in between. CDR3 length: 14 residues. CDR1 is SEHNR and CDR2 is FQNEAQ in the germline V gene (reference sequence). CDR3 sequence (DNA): TGTGCCAGCAGCTTCCAGGACGGGGTAGATACGCAGTATTTT. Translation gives CASSFQDGVDTQYF.

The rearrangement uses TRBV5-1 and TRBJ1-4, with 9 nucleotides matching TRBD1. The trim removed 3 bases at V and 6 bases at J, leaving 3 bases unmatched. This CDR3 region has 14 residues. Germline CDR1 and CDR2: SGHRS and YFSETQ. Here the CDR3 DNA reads TGCGCCAGCAGCTCACAGGGGGCGTATGAAAAACTGTTTTTT. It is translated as CASSSQGAYEKLFF. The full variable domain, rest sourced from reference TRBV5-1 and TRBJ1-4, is KAGVTQTPRYLIKTRGQQVTLSCSPISGHRSVSWYQQTPGQGLQFLFEYFSETQRNKGNFPGRFSGRQFSNSRSEMNVSTLELGDSALYLCASSSQGAYEKLFFGSGTQLSVL.

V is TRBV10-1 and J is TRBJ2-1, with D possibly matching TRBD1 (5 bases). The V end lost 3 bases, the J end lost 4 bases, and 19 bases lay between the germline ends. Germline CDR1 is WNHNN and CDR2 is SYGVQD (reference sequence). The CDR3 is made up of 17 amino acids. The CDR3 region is CASSDYVGIRQYNEQFF. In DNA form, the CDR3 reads TGCGCCAGCAGTGATTACGTAGGGATCCGACAGTACAATGAGCAGTTCTTC.

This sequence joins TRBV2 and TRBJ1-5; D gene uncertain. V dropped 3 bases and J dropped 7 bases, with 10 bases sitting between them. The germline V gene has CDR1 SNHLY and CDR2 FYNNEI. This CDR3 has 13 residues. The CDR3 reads CASSDEGYQPQHF. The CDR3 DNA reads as TGTGCCAGCAGTGATGAGGGTTACCAGCCCCAGCATTTT.

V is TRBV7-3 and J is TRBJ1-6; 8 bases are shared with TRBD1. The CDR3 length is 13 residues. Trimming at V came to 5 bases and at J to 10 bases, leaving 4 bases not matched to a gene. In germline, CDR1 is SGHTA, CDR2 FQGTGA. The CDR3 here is CASSPDRGSPLHF. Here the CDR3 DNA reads TGTGCCAGCAGCCCAGACAGGGGCTCACCCCTCCACTTT.

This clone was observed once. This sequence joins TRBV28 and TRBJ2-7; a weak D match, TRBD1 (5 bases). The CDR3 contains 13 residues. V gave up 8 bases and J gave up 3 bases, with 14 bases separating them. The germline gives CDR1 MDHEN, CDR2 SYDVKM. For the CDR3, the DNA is TGTGCCAGCGAAGACAGCGTTCTCTACGAGCAGTACTTC. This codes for CASEDSVLYEQYF.